These 5 T cell receptor beta chains were sequenced from one sample in a study of blood T cell repertoires in COVID-19. Some clones are missing from TCRdb's copy, which holds only in-frame ones; the method was immunoSEQ multiplex PCR. The sample has about 150,000 clones; about nine tenths are singletons. Input material: PBMCs or T cells enriched from blood (not recorded which). These receptors originate from a middle-aged man who had recovered from COVID-19.

V usage is TRBV24-1 and J usage is TRBJ2-5; D possibly corresponds to TRBD2 (7 bases). This CDR3 has 13 amino acids. The V end was cut by 9 bases, the J end by 4 bases, with 14 bases between. Germline CDR1 and CDR2: KGHDR and SFDVKD. The CDR3 coding sequence is TGTGCCACCTCGGGGCGGGGGCGAGAGACCCAGTACTTC. Amino acid sequence: CATSGRGRETQYF.

The rearrangement joins TRBV18 to TRBJ1-1; TRBD1 agrees at 7 bases. V trimming: 6 bases; J trimming: 3 bases; junction bases outside the gene matches: 7. The CDR3 consists of 14 residues. CDR1 and CDR2 (germline): KGHSH, LQKENI. This chain's CDR3 is CASSPTTGDTEAFF. The CDR3 DNA follows: TGTGCCAGCTCGCCTACAACAGGGGACACTGAAGCTTTCTTT.

This chain links TRBV19 with TRBJ2-7; D remains ambiguous. Germline V gene sequence: CDR1 LNHDA, CDR2 SQIVND (reference sequence). The length of the CDR3 is 14 residues. V was trimmed by 2 bases and J by 2 bases, leaving 10 bases between them. The CDR3 nucleotides read TGTGCCAGTAGTATAAAGGCAGGCCCCTACGAGCAGTACTTC. Translating it yields CASSIKAGPYEQYF. The full variable domain, its missing parts supplied by reference TRBV19 and TRBJ2-7, is DGGITQSPKYLFRKEGQNVTLSCEQNLNHDAMYWYRQDPGQGLRLIYYSQIVNDFQKGDIAEGYSVSREKKESFPLTVTSAQKNPTAFYLCASSIKAGPYEQYFGPGTRLTVT.

The chain recombines TRBV6-2 or TRBV6-3 with TRBJ1-1; a possible D gene is TRBD1 (6 bases). V was trimmed by 4 bases and J by 7 bases, leaving 16 bases between them. The CDR3 is made up of 14 amino acids. The germline V gene encodes CDR1 MNHEY and CDR2 SVGEGT. CDR3 region: CASSSFWGQGEAFF. The CDR3 DNA reads TGTGCCAGCAGTTCGTTTTGGGGGCAGGGTGAAGCTTTCTTT.

The chain links TRBV11-2 to TRBJ2-5; 11 bases line up with TRBD2. This CDR3 is built from 16 residues. Germline V gene sequence: CDR1 SGHAT, CDR2 FQNNGV. The V segment lost 5 bases and the J segment 4 bases; nucleotides outside the gene matches: 9. The CDR3 spells CASSPNSGGARETQYF. The CDR3 region has the DNA TGTGCCAGCAGCCCTAATAGCGGGGGGGCCAGAGAGACCCAGTACTTC.